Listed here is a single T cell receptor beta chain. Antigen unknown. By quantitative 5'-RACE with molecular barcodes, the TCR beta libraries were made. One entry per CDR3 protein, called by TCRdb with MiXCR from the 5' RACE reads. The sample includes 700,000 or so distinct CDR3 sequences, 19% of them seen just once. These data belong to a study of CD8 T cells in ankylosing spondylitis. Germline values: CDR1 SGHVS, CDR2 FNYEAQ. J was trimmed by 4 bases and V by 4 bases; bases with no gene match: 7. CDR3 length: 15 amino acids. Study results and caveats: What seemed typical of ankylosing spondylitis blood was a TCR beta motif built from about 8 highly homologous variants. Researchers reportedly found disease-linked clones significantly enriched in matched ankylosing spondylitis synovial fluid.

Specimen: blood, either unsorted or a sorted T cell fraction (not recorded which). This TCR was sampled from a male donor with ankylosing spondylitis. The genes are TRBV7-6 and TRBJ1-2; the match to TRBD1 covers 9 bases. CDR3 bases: TGTGCCAGCAGCTCCAGACAGGGGGTTAGCTATGGCTACACCTTC. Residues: CASSSRQGVSYGYTF.